The present T cell receptor beta chain was sequenced within a study of graft-versus-host responses after intestinal transplantation. Libraries were prepared by immunoSEQ multiplex PCR; TCRdb keeps only in-frame clonotypes and omits some of them. This sample has 90,000 to 120,000 clones, with roughly 89% found just once. General study findings and limits: Recipient marrow contained GvH clones, some of which appeared first in ileum or blood.

This CDR3 spans 13 amino acids. In germline, CDR1 is SGHRS, CDR2 YFSETQ. With V trimmed by 4 bases and J by 4 bases, 3 bases remained unmatched. On this clone itself: Its antigen is still unknown.

The sample was unstimulated CD4+ T cells sorted from spleen or lymph node cells, taken before transplant. The TCR comes from a human donor who was the organ donor for an intestinal transplant. V and J are TRBV5-1 and TRBJ2-7; TRBD2 matches 9 bases. The CDR3 nucleotides are TGCGCCAGCAGCCGGCGGGAGGGGTACGAGCAGTACTTC. Translated, it gives CASSRREGYEQYF. The variable domain in full, with the rest retrieved from reference TRBV5-1 and TRBJ2-7, is KAGVTQTPRYLIKTRGQQVTLSCSPISGHRSVSWYQQTPGQGLQFLFEYFSETQRNKGNFPGRFSGRQFSNSRSEMNVSTLELGDSALYLCASSRREGYEQYFGPGTRLTVT.